The text below deals with one T cell receptor (beta chain). Its antigen is not known. The sample originates from a study of cytomegalovirus exposure and HLA in healthy donors. As for the donors, each was a healthy bone marrow donor. Study results and caveats: TCR beta chain V- and J-gene trimming was linked, in a later analysis, to a missense variant in DCLRE1C. In a later analysis, CMV-associated beta chains were mostly HLA-associated, it appeared.

The CDR3 has 12 residues. Trimming took off 7 bases at V and 10 bases at J, with 17 bases between the two ends. Germline V gene data show CDR1 as MNHEY and CDR2 as SMNVEV (reference sequence). PCR amplification relied on 60 Vbeta primers (plus 13 Jbeta primers). Methods used by the authors: In a later analysis, about 12 million of about 80 million unique beta chains occurred in at least two donors. The table came from immunoSEQ multiplex PCR; TCRdb's copy has only in-frame clones and leaves some out. V, J and clone size derive from that table, while D and trimming were established from the DNA sequence. Its table records tens of thousands of clones.

The sequenced sample consisted of PBMCs. The sequence was obtained from an older woman in good health and CMV-seropositive. The chain joins TRBV27 to TRBJ2-7; the D gene is possibly TRBD2 (6 bases). CDR3 sequence (DNA): TGTGCCAGCACTACGGGCGGGGCCAGACAGTACTTC. This codes for CASTTGGARQYF.